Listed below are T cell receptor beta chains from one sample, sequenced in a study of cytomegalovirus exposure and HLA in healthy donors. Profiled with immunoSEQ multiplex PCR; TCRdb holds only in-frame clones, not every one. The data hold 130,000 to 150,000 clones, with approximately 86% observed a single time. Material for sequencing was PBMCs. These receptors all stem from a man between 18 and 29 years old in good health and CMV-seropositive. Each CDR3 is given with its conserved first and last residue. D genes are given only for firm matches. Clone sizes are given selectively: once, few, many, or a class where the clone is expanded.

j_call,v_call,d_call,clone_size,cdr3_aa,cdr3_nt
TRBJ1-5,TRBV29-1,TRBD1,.,CSVVEAGGQPQHF,TGCAGCGTTGTTGAGGCAGGGGGCCAGCCCCAGCATTTT
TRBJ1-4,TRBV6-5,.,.,CASSYGGERANEKLFF,TGTGCCAGCAGTTACGGAGGAGAGAGGGCGAATGAAAAACTGTTTTTT
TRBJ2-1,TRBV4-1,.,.,CASSQGAITYNEQFF,TGCGCCAGCAGCCAAGGGGCCATAACCTACAATGAGCAGTTCTTC
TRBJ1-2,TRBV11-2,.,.,CASSLREGGYTF,TGTGCCAGCAGCTTACGTGAGGGTGGCTACACCTTC
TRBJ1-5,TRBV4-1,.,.,CASSLQGYSNQPQHF,TGCGCCAGCAGCTTACAGGGTTATAGCAATCAGCCCCAGCATTTT
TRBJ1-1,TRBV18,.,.,CASSPPNTEAFF,TGTGCCAGCTCACCTCCTAACACTGAAGCTTTCTTT
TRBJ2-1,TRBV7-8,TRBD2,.,CASSIAGALFF,TGTGCCAGCAGCATAGCGGGAGCCCTATTCTTC
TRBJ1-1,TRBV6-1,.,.,CASSAHRDANTEAFF,TGTGCCAGCAGTGCCCACAGGGATGCGAACACTGAAGCTTTCTTT
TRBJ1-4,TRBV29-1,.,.,CSSVTGLGKLFF,TGCAGCTCTGTTACAGGGCTCGGAAAACTGTTTTTT
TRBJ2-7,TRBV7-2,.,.,CASSLRVGEQYF,TGTGCCAGCAGCCTCAGGGTTGGCGAGCAGTACTTC
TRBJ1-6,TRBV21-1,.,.,CASRRSGTVNSPLHF,TGTGCCAGCAGGCGTTCCGGGACAGTAAATTCACCCCTCCACTTT
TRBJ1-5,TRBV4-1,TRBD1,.,CASSFRQGSISNQPQHF,TGCGCCAGCAGTTTTAGACAGGGAAGTATAAGCAATCAGCCCCAGCATTTT
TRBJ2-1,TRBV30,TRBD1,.,CACKSGTGYNEQFF,TGTGCCTGCAAGTCCGGGACAGGGTACAATGAGCAGTTCTTC
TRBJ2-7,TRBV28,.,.,CASRSPGGYEQYF,TGTGCCAGCAGGTCGCCCGGGGGCTACGAGCAGTACTTC
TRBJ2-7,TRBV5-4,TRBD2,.,CASSTGLAGNENEQYF,TGTGCCAGCAGCACGGGACTAGCGGGAAACGAGAACGAGCAGTACTTC
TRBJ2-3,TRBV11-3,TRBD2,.,CASSWRAAGGTDTQYF,TGTGCCAGCAGCTGGAGGGCAGCCGGGGGGACAGATACGCAGTATTTT
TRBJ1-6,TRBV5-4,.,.,CASSLAAPNSPLHF,TGTGCCAGCAGCTTGGCAGCGCCCAATTCACCCCTCCACTTT
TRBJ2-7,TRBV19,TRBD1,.,CASSAMTGAVNEQYF,TGTGCCAGTAGTGCCATGACAGGGGCCGTAAACGAGCAGTACTTC
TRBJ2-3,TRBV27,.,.,CASSLWATDTQYF,TGTGCCAGCAGTTTATGGGCGACAGATACGCAGTATTTT
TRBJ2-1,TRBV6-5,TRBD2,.,CASSMVAGANEQFF,TGTGCCAGCAGTATGGTAGCGGGAGCCAATGAGCAGTTCTTC
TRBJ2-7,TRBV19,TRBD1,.,CASSYGTGTYEQYF,TGTGCCAGTAGTTATGGGACAGGGACCTACGAGCAGTACTTC
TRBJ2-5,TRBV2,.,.,CASNKAPLQETQYF,TGTGCCAGCAATAAAGCCCCCTTGCAGGAGACCCAGTACTTC
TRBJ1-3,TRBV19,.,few,CASSQGSGNTIYF,TGTGCCAGTAGTCAGGGCTCTGGAAACACCATATATTTT
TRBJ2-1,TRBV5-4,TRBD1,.,CASSWDSRYEQFF,TGTGCCAGCAGCTGGGACAGTCGCTACGAGCAGTTCTTC
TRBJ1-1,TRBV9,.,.,CASTFLMNTEAFF,TGTGCCAGCACCTTCCTAATGAACACTGAAGCTTTCTTT
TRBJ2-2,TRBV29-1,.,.,CSVEGWTDTGELFF,TGCAGCGTTGAAGGATGGACAGACACCGGGGAGCTGTTTTTT
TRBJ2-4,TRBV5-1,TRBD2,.,CASSSGLAGGDIQYF,TGCGCCAGCAGCTCTGGACTAGCGGGAGGGGACATTCAGTACTTC
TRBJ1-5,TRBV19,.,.,CASSITGFNQPQHF,TGTGCCAGTAGTATCACAGGTTTTAATCAGCCCCAGCATTTT
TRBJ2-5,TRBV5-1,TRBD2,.,CASSTLGTSGRRLETQYF,TGCGCCAGCAGCACATTAGGGACTAGCGGGAGAAGACTAGAGACCCAGTACTTC
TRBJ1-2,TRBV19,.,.,CASSIDRGLYGYTF,TGTGCCAGTAGTATAGATCGGGGTCTCTATGGCTACACCTTC
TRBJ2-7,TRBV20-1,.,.,CSANRAYEQYF,TGCAGTGCTAACAGGGCCTACGAGCAGTACTTC
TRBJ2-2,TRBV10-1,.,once,CASVSIAGELFF,TGCGCCAGCGTGAGTATAGCCGGGGAGCTGTTTTTT
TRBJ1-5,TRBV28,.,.,CASSALTLQAGQPQHF,TGTGCCAGCAGTGCCCTGACGCTCCAGGCGGGACAGCCCCAGCATTTT
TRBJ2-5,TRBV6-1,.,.,CASSTQGGETQYF,TGTGCCAGCAGTACACAGGGGGGGGAGACCCAGTACTTC
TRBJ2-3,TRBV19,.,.,CASSPEEGGDTQYF,TGTGCCAGTAGTCCCGAGGAGGGCGGGGATACGCAGTATTTT
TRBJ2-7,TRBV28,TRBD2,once,CASSTSGGSYEQYF,TGTGCCAGCAGTACTAGCGGGGGCTCCTACGAGCAGTACTTC
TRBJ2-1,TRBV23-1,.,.,CASSHWQGTVSREQFF,TGCGCCAGCAGTCATTGGCAGGGTACCGTGAGTCGTGAGCAGTTCTTC
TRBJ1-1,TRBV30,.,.,CAWRPRNTEAFF,TGTGCCTGGAGACCGCGGAACACTGAAGCTTTCTTT
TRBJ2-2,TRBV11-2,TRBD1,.,CASSPRWDREEDTGELFF,TGTGCCAGCAGCCCGCGTTGGGACAGGGAGGAGGACACCGGGGAGCTGTTTTTT
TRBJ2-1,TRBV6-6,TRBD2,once,CASSYSSSGEDEQFF,TGTGCCAGCAGTTACTCTAGCAGCGGGGAGGATGAGCAGTTCTTC
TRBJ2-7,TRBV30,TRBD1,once,CAWGGGTGFYEQYF,TGTGCCTGGGGAGGGGGGACAGGGTTCTACGAGCAGTACTTC
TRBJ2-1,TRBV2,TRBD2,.,CASRPTSGGTEQFF,TGTGCCAGCAGGCCGACTAGCGGGGGGACTGAGCAGTTCTTC
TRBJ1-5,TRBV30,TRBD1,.,CAWTEGTGVDQPQHF,TGTGCCTGGACCGAGGGGACAGGGGTGGATCAGCCCCAGCATTTT
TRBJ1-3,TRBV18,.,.,CASRGSSGNTIYF,TGTGCCAGCCGCGGCAGCTCTGGAAACACCATATATTTT
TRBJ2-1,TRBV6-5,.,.,CASSYSSGRGRNEQFF,TGTGCCAGCAGTTACTCCTCCGGGAGGGGGCGAAATGAGCAGTTCTTC
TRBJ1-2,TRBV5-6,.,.,CASSFSENGYTF,TGTGCCAGCAGCTTCTCGGAGAATGGCTACACCTTC
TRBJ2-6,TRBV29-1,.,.,CSVHSERGANVLTF,TGCAGCGTGCACTCCGAGAGGGGGGCCAACGTCCTGACTTTC